This TCR beta chain was recovered during a study of T cell repertoires in cytomegalovirus infection. At the level of the study: As its CMV epitopes, the study selected recently identified HLA-C-restricted and well-studied HLA-B-restricted targets. It can be stated that public TCR beta signatures indicated CMV infection as well as a matching HLA type.

The V end lost 5 bases, the J end lost 5 bases, and 12 bases lay between the germline ends. CDR3 length: 13 residues. CDR1 and CDR2 from the germline V gene are ENHRY and SYGVKD. Turning to this clonotype: Its antigen is unknown.

TCRdb reprocessed the reads via MiXCR and lists one record per CDR3 protein. Of around 430,000 distinct CDR3 sequences in the sample, roughly 42% were seen once. General observations from the study: Predominance within the ex vivo response was attributable to HLA-C-restricted CMV-specific TCR beta clonotypes. Identification of carriers of CMV plus the relevant HLA was achieved through cumulative public TCR beta family frequency.

Source: cultured PBMCs, taken from culture after CMV antigen stimulation. The TCR originated in a human donor in good health (CMV status not recorded). Some clones in this sample may be carry-over from other donors' samples. The chain combines TRBV10-3 with TRBJ1-1; D is possibly TRBD1 (6 bases). The CDR3 DNA sequence: TGTGCCATCAGTAGGGGGGTCGGGACTGAAGCTTTCTTT. Residues: CAISRGVGTEAFF.